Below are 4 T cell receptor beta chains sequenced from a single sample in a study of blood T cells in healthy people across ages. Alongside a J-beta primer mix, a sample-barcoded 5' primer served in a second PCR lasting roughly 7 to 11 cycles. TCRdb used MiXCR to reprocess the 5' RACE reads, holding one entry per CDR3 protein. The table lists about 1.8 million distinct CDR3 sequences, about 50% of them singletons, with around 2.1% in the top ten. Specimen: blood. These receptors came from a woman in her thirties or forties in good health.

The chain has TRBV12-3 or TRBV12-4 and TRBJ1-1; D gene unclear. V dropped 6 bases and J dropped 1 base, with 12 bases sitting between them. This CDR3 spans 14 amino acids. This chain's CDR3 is CASRSGSPNTEAFF. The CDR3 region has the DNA TGTGCCAGCAGATCCGGCTCCCCGAACACTGAAGCTTTCTTT.

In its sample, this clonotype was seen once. This CDR3 is CASSTGATSTDTQYF. As DNA, the CDR3 is TGTGCCAGCAGTACAGGGGCCACTAGCACAGATACGCAGTATTTT. The chain is built from TRBV27 and TRBJ2-3; 7 bases agree with TRBD1. Trimming at V came to 5 bases and at J to 0 bases, leaving 5 bases not matched to a gene. Germline V gene data show CDR1 as MNHEY and CDR2 as SMNVEV (reference sequence). This CDR3 has 15 amino acids.

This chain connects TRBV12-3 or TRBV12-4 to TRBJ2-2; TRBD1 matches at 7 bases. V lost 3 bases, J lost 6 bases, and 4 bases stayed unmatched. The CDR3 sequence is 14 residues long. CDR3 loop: CASSFLQGAGELFF. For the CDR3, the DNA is TGTGCCAGCAGTTTCCTCCAGGGGGCCGGGGAGCTGTTTTTT.

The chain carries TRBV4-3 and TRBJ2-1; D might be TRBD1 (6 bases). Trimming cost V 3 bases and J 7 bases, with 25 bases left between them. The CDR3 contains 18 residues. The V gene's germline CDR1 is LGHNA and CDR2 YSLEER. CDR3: CASSQVVIGGQRGNEQFF. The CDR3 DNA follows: TGCGCCAGCAGCCAGGTCGTCATTGGGGGTCAGAGGGGGAATGAGCAGTTCTTC.